The clone carrying this TCR beta chain was seen many times. Its target is unknown. The data belong to a study of early T cells in non-severe SARS-CoV-2 infection. Study-level points and caveats: In VDJdb matching, anti-spike CD8 responses were favored while private and CD4 specificities went missing.

Per the germline V gene, CDR1 is ENHRY and CDR2 is SYGVKD. Deletions cut 3 bases from V and 3 bases from J, with 6 bases between. The CDR3 runs 13 residues. MiXCR was run by TCRdb on the 5' RACE reads, yielding one entry per CDR3 protein. The data show more than 45,000 distinct CDR3 sequences, approximately 7.7% seen once. The specimen was whole blood. This chain links TRBV10-3 with TRBJ1-5; D is unresolved. This receptor was identified in an adult who was a healthcare worker with PCR-confirmed SARS-CoV-2 infection or an uninfected control (not recorded which). Written as DNA, the CDR3 is TGTGCCATCAGTGAACGAGACAATCAGCCCCAGCATTTT. The encoded protein is CAISERDNQPQHF.